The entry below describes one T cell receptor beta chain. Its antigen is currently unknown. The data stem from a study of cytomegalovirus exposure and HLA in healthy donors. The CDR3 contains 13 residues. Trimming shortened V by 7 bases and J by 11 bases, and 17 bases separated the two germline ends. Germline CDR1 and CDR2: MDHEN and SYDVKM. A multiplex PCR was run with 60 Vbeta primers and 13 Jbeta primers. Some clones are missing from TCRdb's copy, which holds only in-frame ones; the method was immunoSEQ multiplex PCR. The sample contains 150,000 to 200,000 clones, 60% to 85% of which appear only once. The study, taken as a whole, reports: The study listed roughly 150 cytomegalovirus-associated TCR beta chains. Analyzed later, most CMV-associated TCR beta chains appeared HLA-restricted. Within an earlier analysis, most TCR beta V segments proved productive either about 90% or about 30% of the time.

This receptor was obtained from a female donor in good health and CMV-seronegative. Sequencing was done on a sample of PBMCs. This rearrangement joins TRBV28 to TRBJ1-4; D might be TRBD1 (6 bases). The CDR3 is CASTQGQGRKLFF. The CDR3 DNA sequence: TGTGCCAGCACCCAGGGGCAGGGACGGAAACTGTTTTTT.